The T cell receptor (beta chain) described here comes from a study of human T cells and chemical hapten exposure (dated by TCRdb to about 2021). Broadly, across the study: Libraries were pooled for sequencing, and variation in per-sample TCR yields was attributed mainly to small differences in library volumes within the pool. This study followed changes in the peripheral blood TCR repertoire in vivo during primary and secondary sensitization of alopecia patients to the hapten diphenylcyclopropenone (DPC). Both TCR alpha and TCR beta chains were sequenced from each blood RNA sample. General findings and caveats noted by the study authors: After repeated subsampling, the strength of the expansion versus patch-test correlation and the threshold at which it became significant changed. No change with DPC sensitization was found in the number of TCRs above 1 in 1000 frequency, and no evidence of global repertoire structure alterations was found.

This clonotype turned up a few times. Its cognate antigen has yet to be identified. Per-nucleotide qualities are absent, and no much larger clonotype sits a single base away. The time point label corresponds to: healthy volunteer bleed at 6 weeks. Total RNA was extracted from unfractionated whole blood collected in Tempus Blood RNA tubes. Five or six healthy volunteers served as TCR sequencing controls and were bled at day 0, 2 weeks and 6 weeks. V is pared back by 6 bases and J by 8 bases, with 8 bases lying between the germline termini. From the germline V gene, CDR1 is ENHRY and CDR2 is SYGVKD. Including the terminal cysteine and phenylalanine, the CDR3 comprises 11 residues. Only the CDR3 part of the read is kept: 33 bases, read in frame from the first base. Library generation was performed with RACE. The sequencing machine was a NextSeq 500. Library preparation attached unique molecular identifiers to individual cDNA molecules for quantitative, reproducible TCR counting. For the original study's pipeline: The median number of TCRs per sample was roughly 98,000, ranging from roughly 23,224 to 690,600. V, J and CDR3 annotation of the TCR reads was performed with the Decombinator software suite. For PS versus PT1 abundance plots, all samples were subsampled to the same number of TCRs (28,000). Expanded TCRs were defined as absent before sensitization and observed at least eight times at the 2-week time point. TCRdb reanalyzed the raw reads on its own, using fastp at Q25 for trimming and MiXCR for clone calling, and kept in-frame beta chains. Every distinct CDR3 protein forms one entry, paired with its most common genes and DNA. TCRdb assigned the V and J calls; the authors' analysis was not used. This sample comprises fewer than 85,000 distinct CDR3 sequences, about 8.6% of them detected only once. Of the sample, roughly 1.4% is held by the ten largest clones.

The TCR originated in a male donor in good health. Some clones in this sample may be carry-over from other donors' samples. This receptor chain uses TRBV10-3 and TRBJ2-1; the D gene could be TRBD1 or TRBD2, each one agreeing over 5 bases. Sequenced input: whole blood. The CDR3 reads CAIRGVDEQFF. The DNA reads as follows: TGTGCCATCAGGGGGGTTGATGAGCAGTTCTTC.